This TCR beta chain is drawn from a study of tumor-infiltrating lymphocytes in primary liver carcinoma. General study points: The overlap of tumor-adjacent and tumor-blood pairs was smaller than that of tumor region pairs.

From 400 to 550 ng total RNA, TCR beta cDNA was generated with a primer in the constant region. Modified slightly, ARM-PCR produced TCR beta libraries over three nested multiplex PCR rounds. TCRdb redid the calling of the multiplex PCR reads with MiXCR, one entry per CDR3 protein. The sample contains roughly 86,000 distinct CDR3 sequences, less than 70% of which appear only once. This clonotype was recorded many times. What it binds is unknown. Unsorted bulk tissue of about 20-30 mg yielded co-extracted RNA and DNA. Patients diagnosed with primary liver carcinoma received treatment through surgical resection. The sequence derives from a man in his forties with primary liver carcinoma and hepatitis B virus infection. Sequencing was performed on tumor-adjacent normal liver tissue.

CDR3 DNA: TGTGCCAGCAGCCTTGAGAGCGCCAGCTCCTACGAGCAGTACTTC. It codes for CASSLESASSYEQYF. V and J are TRBV5-6 and TRBJ2-7; D is undetermined. From germline, CDR1 is SGHDT and CDR2 YYEEEE. CDR3 size: 15 residues. V was clipped by 4 bases and J by 0 bases, with 14 bases between them.